These 21 T cell receptor beta chains share one sample of origin, sequenced in a study of blood T cells in healthy people across ages (dated by TCRdb to the mid-2010s). Libraries were made using 5' RACE. Instrument used: Illumina HiSeq 2500. A second PCR of roughly 7 to 12 cycles was performed with a sample-barcoded 5' primer and a J-beta primer mix. TCRdb reprocessed the public reads (quality trimming at Q25 with fastp, clone calling with MiXCR) and kept in-frame beta chains. Rows with one shared CDR3 protein collapse into an entry with the most common genes and DNA. The sample records some 640,000 distinct CDR3 sequences, 45% to 50% of which are singletons. Roughly 30% of the sample is in the top ten clones. The sample consisted of blood. These receptors were taken from a woman aged 60-75 years in good health.

V usage is TRBV3-1 and J usage is TRBJ2-1; 11 bases fit TRBD2. Germline CDR1 is LGHDT and CDR2 is YNNKEL (reference sequence). The CDR3 has 15 residues. The ends lost 5 bases at V and 8 bases at J; junction bases unmatched: 8. CDR3 region: CASSTSGRGHDEQFF. The CDR3 nucleotides read TGTGCCAGCAGCACTAGCGGGAGAGGGCACGATGAGCAGTTCTTC.

This clonotype was found a few times. This rearrangement joins TRBV12-3 or TRBV12-4 to TRBJ2-5, with D possibly matching TRBD2 (7 bases). The CDR3 is 12 residues long. The V end was cut by 9 bases, the J end by 5 bases, with 13 bases between. In nucleotides, the CDR3 is TGTGCCAGTAGGGGGGGCGGGGAGACCCAGTACTTC. Translating gives CASRGGGETQYF.

The chain uses TRBV27 and TRBJ1-2; 8 bases agree with TRBD1. Germline V gene lookup returns CDR1 MNHEY and CDR2 SMNVEV (reference sequence). The CDR3 consists of 15 residues. V was pared by 5 bases and J by 4 bases, with 9 bases of the junction left unmatched. CDR3 in amino acids: CASSTTDRGLYGYTF. The CDR3 DNA is TGTGCCAGCAGTACCACCGACAGGGGACTCTATGGCTACACCTTC.

The rearrangement links TRBV4-1 to TRBJ2-1; D is unclear. This CDR3 is built from 15 residues. Germline CDR1 MGHRA, CDR2 YSYEKL. The germline V and J ends were trimmed by 7 bases and 5 bases, with 18 bases remaining between them. CDR3 sequence reads: CASTHRPENDNEQFF. CDR3 nucleotide sequence: TGCGCCAGCACCCATAGGCCTGAAAATGACAATGAGCAGTTCTTC.

This clonotype was seen only a few times. The chain employs TRBV20-1 and TRBJ2-7, with 7 bases that match TRBD2. This CDR3 region has 14 residues. Germline V gene data show CDR1 as DFQATT and CDR2 as SNEGSKA (reference sequence). After removal of 6 bases from V and 5 bases from J, the junction contained 13 bases not matched to a gene. DNA for the CDR3: TGCAGTGCCACCCGGGGAGGGGAAGGAGACGAGCAGTACTTC. Protein: CSATRGGEGDEQYF.

The chain employs TRBV20-1 and TRBJ2-1, with a tentative D call TRBD1 (6 bases). The CDR3 covers 12 residues. CDR1 is DFQATT, CDR2 SNEGSKA, per germline (reference sequence). Trimming cost V 4 bases and J 6 bases, with 10 bases left between them. The chain's CDR3 is CSAILGGNEQFF. In DNA form, the CDR3 reads TGCAGTGCTATTCTAGGGGGCAATGAGCAGTTCTTC.

This clonotype occurred a few times. The V call is TRBV7-8, the J call TRBJ2-2; 12 bases are a match to TRBD2. CDR1 and CDR2 from the germline V gene are SGHVS and FQNEAQ. The length of the CDR3 is 16 residues. V lost 1 base and J lost 7; bases outside the gene matches: 4. The CDR3 loop is CASSLGLAGVFGELFF. The CDR3 DNA follows: TGTGCCAGCAGCTTAGGACTAGCGGGAGTGTTCGGGGAGCTGTTTTTT.

The V and J genes are TRBV12-3 or TRBV12-4 and TRBJ2-3; 8 nucleotides line up with TRBD2. The trim removed 3 bases at V and 7 bases at J, leaving 6 bases unmatched. The CDR3 consists of 14 residues. Written as DNA, the CDR3 is TGTGCCAGCAGTTTCAGTCCGGGGGGGAATACGCAGTATTTT. Its translation: CASSFSPGGNTQYF.

This chain links TRBV7-2 with TRBJ1-6, with unresolved D. Germline CDR1 is SGHTA and CDR2 is FQGNSA. The V gene lost 4 bases and the J gene lost 7 bases, with 14 bases spanning the gap. The CDR3 runs 15 residues. This CDR3 reads CASSSPGRWNSPLHF. CDR3 coding DNA: TGTGCCAGCAGCTCCCCCGGTCGGTGGAATTCACCCCTCCACTTT.

In this sample, this clonotype turned up once. The rearrangement links TRBV6-5 to TRBJ1-2; perhaps TRBD1 as D (5 bases). The germline CDR1 and CDR2 sequences are MNHEY and SVGAGI. Trimming shortened V by 5 bases and J by 2 bases, and 15 bases separated the two germline ends. The CDR3 is made up of 15 amino acids. This CDR3 is CASSQYRGSNYGYTF. Here the CDR3 DNA reads TGTGCCAGCAGTCAATATAGGGGTTCAAACTATGGCTACACCTTC.

The chain recombines TRBV12-3 or TRBV12-4 with TRBJ2-7; TRBD1 agrees at 8 bases. This CDR3 is 16 amino acids long. V shed 0 bases and J 1 base; nucleotides not matched to a gene: 5. The CDR3 sequence is CASSLARTGQSYEQYF. The CDR3 region has the DNA TGTGCCAGCAGTTTAGCCCGGACAGGGCAATCCTACGAGCAGTACTTC.

This clonotype was seen more than once but under ten times. This rearrangement joins TRBV7-2 to TRBJ2-7; unclear D gene. The CDR3 contains 14 residues. Looked up from germline, CDR1 is SGHTA and CDR2 is FQGNSA. The V and J ends lost 5 bases and 6 bases respectively, with 17 bases between them. The CDR3 is CASSPLGLGCEQYF. The CDR3 DNA sequence: TGTGCCAGCAGCCCTTTGGGCCTAGGGTGCGAGCAGTACTTC.

V and J are TRBV21-1 and TRBJ1-4; the DNA was not used to check the table's D call, TRBD1. TRBV21-1 is tagged as a pseudogene. The CDR3 consists of 15 residues. Written as DNA, the CDR3 is TGTGCCAGCAGCAAACCGGGACAGGGTCGCGAAAAACTGTTTTTT. Translated: CASSKPGQGREKLFF.

The chain is built from TRBV6-2 or TRBV6-3 and TRBJ2-3; 12 bases match TRBD2. CDR1 is MNHEY, CDR2 SVGEGT, per germline. The length of the CDR3 is 16 residues. The V gene end was trimmed by 9 bases and the J gene end by 3 bases; junction bases not matched to a gene: 10. The CDR3: CASLTTSGRPTDTQYF. DNA of the CDR3: TGTGCCAGTTTAACTACTAGCGGGAGGCCTACAGATACGCAGTATTTT.

The rearrangement joins TRBV29-1 to TRBJ2-1; 10 nucleotides line up with TRBD2. CDR3 length: 16 amino acids. Germline CDR1 and CDR2: SQVTM and ANQGSEA. The junction had 4 bases not matched to a gene; V was cut back by 0 bases and J by 2 bases. The CDR3 nucleotides read TGCAGCGTTGAAGATCCCGGGACTAGCGCCTACAATGAGCAGTTCTTC. The encoded protein is CSVEDPGTSAYNEQFF.

The chain has TRBV6-2 or TRBV6-3 and TRBJ2-2; D is possibly TRBD2 (6 bases). Germline V gene lookup returns CDR1 MNHEY and CDR2 SVGEGT. Trimming pared 6 bases from V and 6 bases from J, leaving 14 bases between. This CDR3 comprises 14 residues. The CDR3 DNA reads TGTGCCAGCAGCCCTAGCGTCCGGGCCGGGGAGCTGTTTTTT. Protein product: CASSPSVRAGELFF.

This clonotype was detected a few times. The V gene is TRBV5-1, the J gene TRBJ2-3; no clear D gene. Germline CDR1 and CDR2: SGHRS and YFSETQ. V was shortened by 1 base and J by 0 bases, with 9 bases between the two germline ends. The length of the CDR3 is 15 residues. CDR3: CASSLISPSTDTQYF. CDR3 DNA sequence: TGCGCCAGCAGCTTGATTTCACCTAGCACAGATACGCAGTATTTT.

V and J are TRBV6-6 and TRBJ2-2; 8 bases map to TRBD2. Per germline, CDR1 MNHNY and CDR2 SVGAGI (reference sequence). The CDR3 covers 17 residues. V lost 6 bases and J lost 1; bases outside the gene matches: 10. The chain's CDR3 is CASRAPGGAGNTGELFF. The CDR3 DNA is TGTGCCAGCAGAGCCCCGGGAGGGGCCGGGAACACCGGGGAGCTGTTTTTT.

V is TRBV4-2 and J is TRBJ2-3, with a weak D call TRBD2 (7 bases). This CDR3 contains 18 residues. Germline V gives CDR1 LGHNA, CDR2 YNFKEQ. V lost 3 bases and J 0 bases, leaving 19 bases between the germline ends. Here the CDR3 reads CASSHPNWGGGSTDTQYF. As DNA, the CDR3 is TGTGCCAGCAGCCATCCCAATTGGGGAGGGGGTAGCACAGATACGCAGTATTTT.

The V and J genes are TRBV20-1 and TRBJ2-7; TRBD2 aligns across 12 bases. V trimming: 6 bases; J trimming: 5 bases; junction bases outside the gene matches: 11. The germline V gene encodes CDR1 DFQATT and CDR2 SNEGSKA (reference sequence). This CDR3 spans 15 amino acids. This chain's CDR3 is CSATSTSGRSNEQYF. CDR3 DNA: TGCAGTGCAACCTCCACTAGCGGGAGGTCCAACGAGCAGTACTTC.

This rearrangement joins TRBV12-3 or TRBV12-4 to TRBJ2-3, with D possibly matching TRBD1 (5 bases). V lost 5 bases, J lost 3 bases, and 27 bases lay in between. The CDR3 has 19 residues. CDR3 loop: CASSIRPQGAARATDTQYF. The CDR3 DNA sequence: TGTGCCAGCAGTATCCGCCCCCAGGGTGCGGCCCGGGCTACAGATACGCAGTATTTT.